This is a list of T cell receptor beta chains from one sample in a study of T cell repertoires in cytomegalovirus infection. Their antigens are not known. TCRdb reprocessed the reads via MiXCR and lists one record per CDR3 protein. The sample lists about 700,000 distinct CDR3 sequences, around 31% occurring once. This sample comprised cultured PBMCs, obtained from culture after CMV antigen stimulation. The receptors originated from a human donor in good health (CMV status not recorded). Some clones in this sample may be carry-over from other donors' samples. The CDR3 runs from the conserved cysteine through the conserved F or W. Fields, in order: V gene, D gene, clone size, J gene, CDR3 protein, CDR3 DNA. A D gene is named only where the DNA matches it firmly. Clone size is given for some rows only: seen once, a few or many times, or a class if the clone is expanded.

TRBV7-2	NA	few	TRBJ1-6	CASSGTVGSPLHF	TGTGCCAGCAGCGGGACTGTGGGATCACCCCTCCACTTT
TRBV12-3/TRBV12-4	NA	few	TRBJ1-1	CASTLGGTMNTEAFF	TGTGCCAGCACCCTTGGTGGCACGATGAACACTGAAGCTTTCTTT
TRBV6-8	TRBD2	few	TRBJ2-1	CASGLAGAREQFF	TGTGCCAGCGGACTAGCGGGAGCGCGGGAGCAGTTCTTC
TRBV4-1	TRBD1	few	TRBJ2-7	CASSHPGQDRHTEQYF	TGCGCCAGCAGCCACCCAGGACAGGATCGGCATACCGAGCAGTACTTC
TRBV5-1	TRBD1	NA	TRBJ2-7	CASSLGGTGLYEQYF	TGCGCCAGCAGCTTGGGAGGGACAGGACTCTACGAGCAGTACTTC
TRBV12-3/TRBV12-4	NA	NA	TRBJ1-5	CASSQPRDPTSHQHF	TGTGCCAGCAGCCAACCCCGGGACCCCACTTCTCACCAGCATTTT
TRBV7-2	NA	NA	TRBJ2-3	CASSPRLGPDTQYF	TGTGCCAGCAGCCCTCGCTTGGGGCCAGATACGCAGTATTTT
TRBV20-1	TRBD1	NA	TRBJ1-2	CSASDRGLGYTF	TGCAGTGCTTCCGACAGGGGGCTTGGCTACACCTTC
TRBV27	NA	NA	TRBJ2-7	CASSSTGLTYEQYF	TGTGCCAGCAGCAGTACAGGCCTAACCTACGAGCAGTACTTC
TRBV7-9	TRBD1	NA	TRBJ1-1	CASSLIGTGGPTEAFF	TGTGCCAGCAGCTTAATTGGGACAGGGGGCCCGACTGAAGCTTTCTTT
TRBV15	TRBD1	NA	TRBJ1-4	CATRRGQGEKLFF	TGTGCCACCCGTCGCGGACAGGGGGAAAAACTGTTTTTT
TRBV11-2	NA	NA	TRBJ1-6	CASTPSPGGGNSPLHF	TGTGCCAGCACCCCGTCCCCCGGGGGAGGTAATTCACCCCTCCACTTT
TRBV12-3/TRBV12-4	NA	NA	TRBJ2-7	CASSPASSTYEQYF	TGTGCCAGCAGTCCCGCATCCAGTACCTACGAGCAGTACTTC
TRBV19	NA	NA	TRBJ1-1	CASLSWGGLNTEAFF	TGTGCCAGCCTATCCTGGGGGGGCTTGAACACTGAAGCTTTCTTT
TRBV7-9	TRBD2	few	TRBJ2-5	CASSLGAGGPGIETQYF	TGTGCCAGCAGCCTCGGAGCGGGAGGGCCTGGTATTGAGACCCAGTACTTC
TRBV28	TRBD2	NA	TRBJ2-3	CASRGGGGGNLDTQYF	TGTGCCAGTAGGGGGGGCGGCGGGGGGAATTTAGATACGCAGTATTTT
TRBV7-2	NA	NA	TRBJ2-3	CASSLTRQRADTQYF	TGTGCCAGCAGCCTTACAAGACAGCGTGCAGATACGCAGTATTTT
TRBV12-3/TRBV12-4	TRBD1	many	TRBJ2-5	CASSSARLPTGERETQYF	TGTGCCAGCAGTTCCGCGCGATTGCCGACAGGGGAGAGGGAGACCCAGTACTTC
TRBV20-1	NA	NA	TRBJ2-1	CSARDPRPTYNEQFF	TGCAGTGCTAGAGATCCAAGGCCAACCTACAATGAGCAGTTCTTC
TRBV7-8	NA	few	TRBJ1-1	CASTREGGLTEAFF	TGTGCCAGCACTCGCGAAGGGGGGCTCACTGAAGCTTTCTTT
TRBV2	TRBD1	NA	TRBJ2-7	CASNVRGISYEQYF	TGTGCCAGCAACGTCAGGGGGATTTCCTACGAGCAGTACTTC
TRBV11-3	NA	NA	TRBJ1-1	CASSNTGTNTEAFF	TGTGCCAGCAGCAACACAGGGACAAACACTGAAGCTTTCTTT
TRBV7-2	NA	many	TRBJ1-6	CASSLERFLGSSPLHF	TGTGCCAGCAGCTTAGAGAGGTTTCTCGGCAGTTCACCCCTCCACTTT
TRBV6-5	NA	NA	TRBJ2-2	CASREQWDTGELFF	TGTGCCAGCAGGGAACAGTGGGACACCGGGGAGCTGTTTTTT
TRBV20-1	NA	once	TRBJ2-3	CSARPYATDTQYF	TGCAGTGCCCGACCATACGCGACAGATACGCAGTATTTT
TRBV7-9	TRBD2	few	TRBJ2-7	CASTWVSGSHEQYF	TGTGCCAGCACTTGGGTCAGCGGGAGCCACGAGCAGTACTTC